The 5 T cell receptor beta chains below all came from one sample that was sequenced in a study of T cell responses to AZD1222 COVID-19 vaccine. The protocol was immunoSEQ multiplex PCR, while the TCRdb copy is restricted to in-frame clones and leaves out a portion. Among 100,000 to 150,000 clones, 88% were seen once, and the ten largest hold about 6%. Sequenced material: peripheral blood, taken on day 0 of AZD1222 vaccination. The receptors were sampled from an adult in good health.

The genes are TRBV5-1 and TRBJ1-4, with 7 bases identical to TRBD1. The V segment lost 3 bases and the J segment 8 bases; nucleotides outside the gene matches: 7. CDR3 length equals 14 residues. Germline lookup yields CDR1 SGHRS and CDR2 YFSETQ. CDR3 bases: TGCGCCAGCAGCTCCGACAGGGCCGGCGAAAAACTGTTTTTT. Its protein is CASSSDRAGEKLFF.

The rearrangement links TRBV7-2 to TRBJ2-1; 9 bases are a match to TRBD2. CDR1 and CDR2 from the germline V gene are SGHTA and FQGNSA. The trim removed 1 base at V and 4 bases at J, leaving 2 bases unmatched. The CDR3 loop spans 15 amino acids. The CDR3 DNA reads as TGTGCCAGCAGCTTAGAGGGACTAGCTTACAATGAGCAGTTCTTC. Amino acids: CASSLEGLAYNEQFF. The whole variable domain, remainder taken from reference TRBV7-2 and TRBJ2-1, is GAGVSQSPSNKVTEKGKDVELRCDPISGHTALYWYRQSLGQGLEFLIYFQGNSAPDKSGLPSDRFSAERTGGSVSTLTIQRTQQEDSAVYLCASSLEGLAYNEQFFGPGTRLTVL.

The chain uses TRBV4-1 and TRBJ1-4, with a possible D match to TRBD1 (5 bases). This CDR3 is 13 amino acids long. Germline CDR1 MGHRA, CDR2 YSYEKL. The V end was cut by 4 bases, the J end by 8 bases, with 11 bases between. CDR3 DNA sequence: TGCGCCAGCAGCCCTCGGACACTGGAAAAACTGTTTTTT. Translated: CASSPRTLEKLFF.

This sequence joins TRBV19 and TRBJ2-3; 7 nucleotides match TRBD1. This CDR3 comprises 14 residues. CDR1 LNHDA and CDR2 SQIVND come from the germline V gene (reference sequence). V dropped 7 bases and J dropped 1; count of bases not matched to a gene: 5. CDR3 loop: CASKDRVGTDTQYF. In nucleotides, the CDR3 is TGTGCCAGTAAAGACAGGGTTGGCACAGATACGCAGTATTTT. Together with reference TRBV19 and TRBJ2-3, the CDR3 gives the full variable domain: DGGITQSPKYLFRKEGQNVTLSCEQNLNHDAMYWYRQDPGQGLRLIYYSQIVNDFQKGDIAEGYSVSREKKESFPLTVTSAQKNPTAFYLCASKDRVGTDTQYFGPGTRLTVL.

The chain joins TRBV11-3 to TRBJ1-1; D unclear. Germline V gene sequence: CDR1 SGHNT, CDR2 YENEEA. The CDR3 loop spans 13 amino acids. With 3 bases removed from V and 5 bases from J, the gap between germline ends came to 10 bases. The CDR3 spells CASSLGSETEAFF. DNA of the CDR3: TGTGCCAGCAGCTTGGGGTCGGAGACTGAAGCTTTCTTT. Variable domain in full (rest from reference TRBV11-3 and TRBJ1-1): EAGVVQSPRYKIIEKKQPVAFWCNPISGHNTLYWYLQNLGQGPELLIRYENEEAVDDSQLPKDRFSAERLKGVDSTLKIQPAELGDSAVYLCASSLGSETEAFFGQGTRLTVV.